The 3 T cell receptor beta chains presented below share a single source sample, sequenced in a study of vaccination and CD4 T cells after COVID-19 (dated 2022 in TCRdb). Library prep was done by PCR. For sequencing, an Illumina iSeq 100 was employed. DNA from cultured CD4+ T cells underwent TCR sequencing with the Oncomine TCR Beta short-read assay at the Johns Hopkins FTIC core. Starting from the raw public reads, TCRdb applied fastp trimming at Q25, assembled clones with MiXCR and retained in-frame beta chains. Every entry covers one CDR3 protein and lists the most common genes and DNA from its rows. This sample holds 6,500 to 9,000 distinct CDR3 sequences; under 55% were observed only once. Approximately 15% of the sample is in the top ten clones. For these receptors, no antigen is known. In light of the paper, this sample's treatment or condition label describes: 10-day PBMC culture with coronavirus spike peptide pools or control peptides (ViraFEST assay). CD4+ T cells from unexposed donors were collected before the COVID-19 pandemic (2011-2018).

The specimen was CD4+ T cells from blood, cultured in vitro. Receptors originate from a human donor in good health.

The genes are TRBV5-1 and TRBJ2-3; D is possibly TRBD2 (6 bases). The CDR3 runs to 15 residues. Germline assignment: CDR1 SGHRS and CDR2 YFSETQ. V was pared by 0 bases and J by 0 bases, with 8 bases between. The CDR3 reads CASSLEGTSTDTQYF. The CDR3 DNA reads as TGCGCCAGCAGCTTGGAGGGGACTAGCACAGATACGCAGTATTTT.

In this sample, this clonotype turned up a few times. The chain couples TRBV19 to TRBJ1-5; a weak D match, TRBD1 (5 bases). Germline V gene lookup returns CDR1 LNHDA and CDR2 SQIVND (reference sequence). This CDR3 has 14 amino acids. Trimming removed 2 bases at V and 6 bases at J, with 11 bases between. CDR3 DNA: TGTGCCAGTAGTATACCAGGGAGCCTTCAGCCCCAGCATTTT. Encoded protein: CASSIPGSLQPQHF.

V is TRBV29-1 and J is TRBJ2-3, with 7 bases that match TRBD1. The germline gives CDR1 SQVTM, CDR2 ANQGSEA. Germline trimming cut 7 bases from V and 5 bases from J; bases unmatched to any gene: 6. The CDR3 extends over 12 amino acids. CDR3 sequence (DNA): TGCAGCGACAGGGGCCGGGGAGATACGCAGTATTTT. Translated: CSDRGRGDTQYF.